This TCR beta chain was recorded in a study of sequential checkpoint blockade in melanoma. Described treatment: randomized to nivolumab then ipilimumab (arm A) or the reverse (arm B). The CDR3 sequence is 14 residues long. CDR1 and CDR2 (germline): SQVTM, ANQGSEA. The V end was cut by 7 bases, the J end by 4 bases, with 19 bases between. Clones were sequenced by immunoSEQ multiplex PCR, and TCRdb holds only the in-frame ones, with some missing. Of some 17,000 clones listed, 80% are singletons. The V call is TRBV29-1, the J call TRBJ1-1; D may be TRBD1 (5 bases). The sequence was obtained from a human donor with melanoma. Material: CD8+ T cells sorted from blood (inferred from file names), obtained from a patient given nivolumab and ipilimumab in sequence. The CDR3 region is CSAIEVGGRTEAFF. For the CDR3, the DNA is TGCAGCGCTATTGAGGTCGGGGGTCGCACTGAAGCTTTCTTT.